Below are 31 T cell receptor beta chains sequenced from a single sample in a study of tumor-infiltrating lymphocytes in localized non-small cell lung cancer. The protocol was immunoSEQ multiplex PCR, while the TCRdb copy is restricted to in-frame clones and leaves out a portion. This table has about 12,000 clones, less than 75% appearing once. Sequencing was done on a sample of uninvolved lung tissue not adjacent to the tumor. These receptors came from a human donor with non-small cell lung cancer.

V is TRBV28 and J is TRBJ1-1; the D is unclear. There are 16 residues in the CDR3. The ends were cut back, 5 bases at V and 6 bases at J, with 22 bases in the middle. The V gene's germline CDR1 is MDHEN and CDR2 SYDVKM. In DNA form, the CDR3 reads TGTGCCAGCAGTAGAAGGTTATCGGACGGCGGGTCTGAAGCTTTCTTT. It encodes CASSRRLSDGGSEAFF.

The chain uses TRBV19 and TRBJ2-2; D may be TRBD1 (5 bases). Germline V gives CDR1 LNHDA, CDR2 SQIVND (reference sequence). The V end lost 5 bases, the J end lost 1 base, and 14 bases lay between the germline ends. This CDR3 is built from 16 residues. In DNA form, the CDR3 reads TGTGCCAGTAGTCACTCTAGGCAGGGGAACACCGGGGAGCTGTTTTTT. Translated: CASSHSRQGNTGELFF.

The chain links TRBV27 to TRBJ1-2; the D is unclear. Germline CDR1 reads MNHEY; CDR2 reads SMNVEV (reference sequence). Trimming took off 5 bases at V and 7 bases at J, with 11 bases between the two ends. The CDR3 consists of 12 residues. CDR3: CASSPLEGGYTF. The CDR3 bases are TGTGCCAGCAGTCCCCTTGAGGGTGGCTACACCTTC.

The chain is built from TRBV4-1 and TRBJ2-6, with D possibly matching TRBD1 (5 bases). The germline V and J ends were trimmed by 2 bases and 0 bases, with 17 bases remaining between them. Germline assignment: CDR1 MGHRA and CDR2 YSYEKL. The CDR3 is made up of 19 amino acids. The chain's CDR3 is CASSQSSGQGFSGANVLTF. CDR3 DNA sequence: TGCGCCAGCAGCCAATCGTCTGGGCAGGGCTTCTCTGGGGCCAACGTCCTGACTTTC.

The CDR3 protein is CASERLVSSYNEQFF. Written as DNA, the CDR3 is TGTGCCAGCGAAAGACTTGTGAGCTCCTACAATGAGCAGTTCTTC. V gene TRBV6-1 combines with J gene TRBJ2-1; D is uncertain. CDR1 is MNHNS, CDR2 SASEGT, per germline. The CDR3 length is 15 residues. Trimming stripped 8 bases from V and 0 bases from J, with 14 bases between.

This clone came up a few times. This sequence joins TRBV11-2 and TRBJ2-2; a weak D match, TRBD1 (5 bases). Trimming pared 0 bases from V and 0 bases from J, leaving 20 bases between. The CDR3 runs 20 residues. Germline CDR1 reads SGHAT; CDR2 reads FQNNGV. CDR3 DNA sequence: TGTGCCAGCAGCTTAGAAGATTGGGGTTTGGCAGGGACGAACACCGGGGAGCTGTTTTTT. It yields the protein CASSLEDWGLAGTNTGELFF.

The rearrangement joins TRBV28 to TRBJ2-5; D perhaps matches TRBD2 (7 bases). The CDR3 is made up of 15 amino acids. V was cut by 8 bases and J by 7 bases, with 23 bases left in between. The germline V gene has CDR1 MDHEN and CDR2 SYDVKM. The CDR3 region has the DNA TGTGCCAGCTCCAGGGACACCTCCCCGGGAGGGACCCAGTACTTC. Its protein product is CASSRDTSPGGTQYF.

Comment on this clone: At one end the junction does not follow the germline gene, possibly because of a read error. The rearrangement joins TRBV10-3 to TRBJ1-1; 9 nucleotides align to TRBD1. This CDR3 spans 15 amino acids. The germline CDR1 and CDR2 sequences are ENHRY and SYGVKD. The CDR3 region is CASSSRDRAGTEAFF. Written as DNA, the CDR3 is TGTGCCAGCAGTTCCCGGGACAGGGCCGGGACTGAAGCTTTCTTT.

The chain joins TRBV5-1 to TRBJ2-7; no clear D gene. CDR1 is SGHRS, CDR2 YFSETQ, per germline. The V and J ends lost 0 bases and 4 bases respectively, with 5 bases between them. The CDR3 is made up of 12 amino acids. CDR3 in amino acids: CASSLGEYEQYF. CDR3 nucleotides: TGCGCCAGCAGCTTGGGAGAGTACGAGCAGTACTTC. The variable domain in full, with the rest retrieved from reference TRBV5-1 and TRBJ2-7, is KAGVTQTPRYLIKTRGQQVTLSCSPISGHRSVSWYQQTPGQGLQFLFEYFSETQRNKGNFPGRFSGRQFSNSRSEMNVSTLELGDSALYLCASSLGEYEQYFGPGTRLTVT.

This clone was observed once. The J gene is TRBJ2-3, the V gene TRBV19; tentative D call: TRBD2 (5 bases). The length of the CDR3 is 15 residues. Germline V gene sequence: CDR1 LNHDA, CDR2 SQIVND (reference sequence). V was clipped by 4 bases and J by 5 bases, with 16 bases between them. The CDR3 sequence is CASSTRGQWGDTQYF. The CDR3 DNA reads TGTGCCAGTAGTACCAGAGGGCAGTGGGGAGATACGCAGTATTTT. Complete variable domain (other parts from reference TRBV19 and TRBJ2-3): DGGITQSPKYLFRKEGQNVTLSCEQNLNHDAMYWYRQDPGQGLRLIYYSQIVNDFQKGDIAEGYSVSREKKESFPLTVTSAQKNPTAFYLCASSTRGQWGDTQYFGPGTRLTVL.

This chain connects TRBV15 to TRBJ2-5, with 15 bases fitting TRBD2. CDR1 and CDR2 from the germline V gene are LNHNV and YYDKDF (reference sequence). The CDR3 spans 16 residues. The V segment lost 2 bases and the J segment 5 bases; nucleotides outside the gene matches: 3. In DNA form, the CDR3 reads TGTGCCACCAGCAGACGGACTAGCGGGGGGGTGGAGACCCAGTACTTC. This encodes CATSRRTSGGVETQYF.

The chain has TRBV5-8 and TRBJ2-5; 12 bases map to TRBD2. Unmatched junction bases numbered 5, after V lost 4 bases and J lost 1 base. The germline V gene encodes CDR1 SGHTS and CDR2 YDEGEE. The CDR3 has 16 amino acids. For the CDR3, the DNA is TGTGCCAGCAGCAAGGGACTAGCGGGCTTCCAAGAGACCCAGTACTTC. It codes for CASSKGLAGFQETQYF.

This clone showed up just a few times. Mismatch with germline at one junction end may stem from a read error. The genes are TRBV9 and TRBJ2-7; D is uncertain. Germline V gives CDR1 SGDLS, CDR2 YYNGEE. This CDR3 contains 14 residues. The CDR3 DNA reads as TGTGCCAGCAGCGTTTTTGGCTCCTCCGACGAGCAGTACTTC. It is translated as CASSVFGSSDEQYF.

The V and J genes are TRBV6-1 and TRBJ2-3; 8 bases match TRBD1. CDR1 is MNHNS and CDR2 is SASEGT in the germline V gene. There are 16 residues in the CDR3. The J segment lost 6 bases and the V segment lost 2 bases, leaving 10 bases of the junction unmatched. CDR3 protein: CASSELGGQVWDTQYF. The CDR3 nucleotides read TGTGCCAGCAGTGAACTTGGGGGACAGGTGTGGGATACGCAGTATTTT.

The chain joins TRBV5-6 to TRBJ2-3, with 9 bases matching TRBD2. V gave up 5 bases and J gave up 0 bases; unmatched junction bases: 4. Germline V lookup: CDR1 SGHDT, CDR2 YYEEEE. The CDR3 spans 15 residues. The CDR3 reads CASSASGTSTDTQYF. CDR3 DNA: TGTGCCAGCAGTGCTAGCGGGACTAGCACAGATACGCAGTATTTT.

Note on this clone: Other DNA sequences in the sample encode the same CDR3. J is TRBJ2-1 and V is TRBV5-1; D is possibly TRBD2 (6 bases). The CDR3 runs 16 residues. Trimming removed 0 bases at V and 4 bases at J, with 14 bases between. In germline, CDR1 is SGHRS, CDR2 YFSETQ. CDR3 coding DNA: TGCGCCAGCAGCTTGGATGGGACTTCCTCATACAATGAGCAGTTCTTC. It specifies CASSLDGTSSYNEQFF.

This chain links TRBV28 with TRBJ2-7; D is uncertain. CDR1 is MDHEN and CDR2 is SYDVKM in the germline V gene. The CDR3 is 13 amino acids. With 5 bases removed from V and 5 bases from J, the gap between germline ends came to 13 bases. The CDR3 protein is CASSRPPLNEQYF. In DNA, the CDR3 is TGTGCCAGCAGTCGCCCCCCTCTGAACGAGCAGTACTTC.

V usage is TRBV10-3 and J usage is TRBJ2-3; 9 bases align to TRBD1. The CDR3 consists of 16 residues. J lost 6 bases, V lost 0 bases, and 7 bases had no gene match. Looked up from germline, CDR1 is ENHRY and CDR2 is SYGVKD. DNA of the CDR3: TGTGCCATCAGTGAGTCGAAGGACAGGGGTGCGGATACGCAGTATTTT. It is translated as CAISESKDRGADTQYF.

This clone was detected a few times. The CDR3, as DNA: TGTGCCAGCAGCTTAAATCCGGGACAAGCAGATACGCAGTATTTT. Translated, it gives CASSLNPGQADTQYF. The chain couples TRBV7-2 to TRBJ2-3; TRBD1 is a possible D gene (6 bases). The germline V gene has CDR1 SGHTA and CDR2 FQGNSA. Trimming cost V 2 bases and J 4 bases, with 13 bases left between them. The CDR3 runs 15 residues.

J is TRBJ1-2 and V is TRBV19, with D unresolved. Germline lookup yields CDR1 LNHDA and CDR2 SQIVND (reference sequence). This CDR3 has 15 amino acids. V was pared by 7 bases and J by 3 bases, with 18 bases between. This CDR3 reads CASIDSRRGDYGYTF. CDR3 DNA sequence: TGTGCCAGTATTGACTCACGTCGGGGAGACTATGGCTACACCTTC.

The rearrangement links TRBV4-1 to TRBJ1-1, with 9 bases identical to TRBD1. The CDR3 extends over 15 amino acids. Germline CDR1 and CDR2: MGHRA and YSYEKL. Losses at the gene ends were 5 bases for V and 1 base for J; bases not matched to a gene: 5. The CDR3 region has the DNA TGCGCCAGCAGCTCCCGGACAGGGGCGAACACTGAAGCTTTCTTT. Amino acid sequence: CASSSRTGANTEAFF.

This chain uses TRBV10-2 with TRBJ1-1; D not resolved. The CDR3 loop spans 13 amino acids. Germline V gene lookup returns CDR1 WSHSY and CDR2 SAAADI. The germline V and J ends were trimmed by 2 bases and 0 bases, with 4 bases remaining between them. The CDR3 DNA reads TGCGCCAGCAGTGAGGACATGAACACTGAAGCTTTCTTT. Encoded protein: CASSEDMNTEAFF.

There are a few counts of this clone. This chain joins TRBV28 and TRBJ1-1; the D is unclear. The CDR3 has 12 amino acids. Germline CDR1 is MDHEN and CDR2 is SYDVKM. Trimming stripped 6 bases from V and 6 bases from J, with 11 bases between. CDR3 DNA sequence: TGTGCCAGCAGCTTAGGTATGGCTGAAGCTTTCTTT. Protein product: CASSLGMAEAFF.

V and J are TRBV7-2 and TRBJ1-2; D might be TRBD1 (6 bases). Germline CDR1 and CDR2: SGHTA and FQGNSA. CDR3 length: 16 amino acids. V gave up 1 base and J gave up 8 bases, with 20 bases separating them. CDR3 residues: CASSLVSRDTTSGYTF. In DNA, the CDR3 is TGTGCCAGCAGCTTAGTCTCCCGGGACACAACCTCGGGCTACACCTTC.

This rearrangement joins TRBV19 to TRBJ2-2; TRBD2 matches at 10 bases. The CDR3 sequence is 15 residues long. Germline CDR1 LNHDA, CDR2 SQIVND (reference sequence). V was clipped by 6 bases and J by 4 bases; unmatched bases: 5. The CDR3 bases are TGTGCCAGTAGAGGGCTAGCGGGAGTCACCGGGGAGCTGTTTTTT. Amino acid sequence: CASRGLAGVTGELFF.

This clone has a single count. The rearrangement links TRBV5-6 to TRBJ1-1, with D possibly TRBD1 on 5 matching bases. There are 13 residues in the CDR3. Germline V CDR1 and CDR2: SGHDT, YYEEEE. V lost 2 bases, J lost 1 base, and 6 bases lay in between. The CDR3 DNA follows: TGTGCCAGCAGCTTCCAGGGGAACACTGAAGCTTTCTTT. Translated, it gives CASSFQGNTEAFF.

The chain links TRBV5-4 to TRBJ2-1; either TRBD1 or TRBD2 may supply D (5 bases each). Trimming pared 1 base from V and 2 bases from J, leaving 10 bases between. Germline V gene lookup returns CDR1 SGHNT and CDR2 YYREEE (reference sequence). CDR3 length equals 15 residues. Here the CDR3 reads CASSLFQGPYNEQFF. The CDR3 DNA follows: TGTGCCAGCAGCTTGTTTCAGGGACCCTACAATGAGCAGTTCTTC.

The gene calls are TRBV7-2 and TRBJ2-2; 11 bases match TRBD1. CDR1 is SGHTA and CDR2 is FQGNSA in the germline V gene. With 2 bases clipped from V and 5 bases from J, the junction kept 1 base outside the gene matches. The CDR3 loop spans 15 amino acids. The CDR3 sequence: CASSLRDRGTGELFF. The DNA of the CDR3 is TGTGCCAGCAGCTTAAGGGACAGGGGGACCGGGGAGCTGTTTTTT.

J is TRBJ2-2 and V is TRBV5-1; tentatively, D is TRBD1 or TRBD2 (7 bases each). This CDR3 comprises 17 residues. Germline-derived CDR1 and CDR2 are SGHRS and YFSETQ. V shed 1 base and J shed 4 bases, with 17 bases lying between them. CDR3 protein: CASSLWGGQKITGELFF. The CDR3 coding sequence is TGCGCCAGCAGCTTGTGGGGGGGACAGAAAATCACCGGGGAGCTGTTTTTT.

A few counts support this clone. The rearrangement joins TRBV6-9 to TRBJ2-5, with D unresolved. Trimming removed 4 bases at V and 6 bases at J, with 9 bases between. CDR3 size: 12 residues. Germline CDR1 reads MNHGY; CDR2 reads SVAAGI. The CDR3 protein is CASSSYAKTQYF. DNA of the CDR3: TGTGCCAGCAGTTCCTACGCCAAGACCCAGTACTTC.

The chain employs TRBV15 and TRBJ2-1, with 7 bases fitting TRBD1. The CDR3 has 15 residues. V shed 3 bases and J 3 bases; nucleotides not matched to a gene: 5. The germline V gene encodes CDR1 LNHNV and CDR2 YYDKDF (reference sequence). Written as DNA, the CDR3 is TGTGCCACCAGCAGTGCCCGGGACAGCTACAATGAGCAGTTCTTC. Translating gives CATSSARDSYNEQFF.